Listed below are T cell receptor beta chains from one sample, sequenced in a study of identical twins. Using its own MiXCR run on the 5' RACE reads, TCRdb lists one record per CDR3 protein. Among 450,000 to 650,000 distinct CDR3 sequences, about 15% were seen once, and the ten largest hold roughly 0.46%. This same sample was also part of a study on yellow fever vaccine responses in identical twins.

The sequenced material came from CD4+ T cells sorted from blood. The source of these receptors is a woman between 18 and 29 years old in good health. CDR3s include the opening cysteine and the closing phenylalanine or tryptophan. A D gene is named only where the DNA matches it firmly. The size entry is marked missing in some rows and otherwise reads once, few, many or a size class.

len	v_gene	j_gene	d_gene	abundance	CDR3aa	CDR3nt
18	TRBV5-1	TRBJ2-4	-	-	CASSPRPVDPRAKNIQYF	TGCGCCAGCAGCCCCCGCCCTGTGGACCCGAGGGCCAAAAACATTCAGTACTTC
15	TRBV5-6	TRBJ2-2	-	many	CASSLGGINTGELFF	TGTGCCAGCAGCTTGGGAGGGATAAACACCGGGGAGCTGTTTTTT
14	TRBV14	TRBJ2-2	-	many	CASSQARGAGELFF	TGTGCCAGCAGCCAAGCGAGGGGCGCCGGGGAGCTGTTTTTT
14	TRBV2	TRBJ2-5	-	-	CASSEESFGETQYF	TGTGCCAGCAGTGAAGAGTCCTTCGGAGAGACCCAGTACTTC
13	TRBV12-3/TRBV12-4	TRBJ1-6	-	many	CASRGDGPFPLHF	TGTGCCAGCAGGGGGGATGGTCCTTTTCCCCTCCACTTT
14	TRBV7-6	TRBJ1-5	-	few	CASSQEQGRQPQHF	TGTGCCAGCAGCCAGGAGCAGGGTAGGCAGCCCCAGCATTTT
14	TRBV5-1	TRBJ2-5	TRBD2	few	CASSSTSGEETQYF	TGCGCCAGCAGCTCGACTAGCGGCGAAGAGACCCAGTACTTC
16	TRBV5-6	TRBJ2-1	TRBD2	-	CASSKIAGGTYNEQFF	TGTGCCAGCAGCAAGATAGCGGGAGGAACCTACAATGAGCAGTTCTTC
14	TRBV29-1	TRBJ2-5	TRBD1	-	CSVGADRVLGTQYF	TGCAGCGTTGGGGCGGACAGGGTCCTGGGGACCCAGTACTTC
16	TRBV27	TRBJ2-1	-	-	CASSPKTGSSYNEQFF	TGTGCCAGCAGCCCCAAGACGGGAAGCTCCTACAATGAGCAGTTCTTC
15	TRBV7-8	TRBJ2-5	-	few	CASSLTIGLGETQYF	TGTGCCAGCAGCTTAACTATAGGGCTGGGCGAGACCCAGTACTTC
15	TRBV12-3/TRBV12-4	TRBJ2-1	-	-	CASSLASAGSNEQFF	TGTGCCAGCAGTTTAGCCAGCGCGGGTTCGAATGAGCAGTTCTTC
15	TRBV12-3/TRBV12-4	TRBJ2-1	TRBD2	many	CASILGGSSYNEQFF	TGTGCCAGCATACTGGGAGGGAGCTCCTACAATGAGCAGTTCTTC
15	TRBV5-5	TRBJ2-1	-	-	CASSLRDQAYNEQFF	TGTGCCAGCAGCTTGAGGGACCAGGCCTACAATGAGCAGTTCTTC
14	TRBV6-2/TRBV6-3	TRBJ2-1	TRBD2	-	CASTILAGRHEQFF	TGTGCCAGCACCATACTAGCGGGAAGGCATGAGCAGTTCTTC
13	TRBV29-1	TRBJ1-1	-	-	CSVEGVGQSEAFF	TGCAGCGTTGAAGGAGTCGGGCAGTCTGAAGCTTTCTTT
15	TRBV10-2	TRBJ2-3	TRBD2	few	CASSMTSGGSDTQYF	TGCGCCAGCAGCATGACTAGCGGGGGATCAGATACGCAGTATTTT
13	TRBV7-2	TRBJ2-1	-	few	CASSSGQINEQFF	TGTGCCAGCAGCTCGGGACAAATCAATGAGCAGTTCTTC
15	TRBV28	TRBJ2-6	TRBD1	few	CASSNRGTGANVLTF	TGTGCCAGCAGTAACAGGGGAACCGGGGCCAACGTCCTGACTTTC
15	TRBV27	TRBJ2-3	-	few	CASRSGQLGTDTQYF	TGTGCCAGCAGATCCGGACAGTTAGGCACAGATACGCAGTATTTT
13	TRBV11-2	TRBJ2-5	-	-	CASSLAGFETQYF	TGTGCCAGCAGCTTAGCGGGGTTTGAGACCCAGTACTTC
18	TRBV7-8	TRBJ2-2	-	-	CASSLRIKTGENTGELFF	TGTGCCAGCAGCTTAAGAATCAAGACGGGGGAGAACACCGGGGAGCTGTTTTTT
13	TRBV12-3/TRBV12-4	TRBJ1-1	-	few	CASSYEGNTEAFF	TGTGCCAGCAGTTATGAGGGAAACACTGAAGCTTTCTTT
14	TRBV2	TRBJ2-5	TRBD1	few	CASSNRGLFETQYF	TGTGCCAGCTCAAACAGGGGGCTATTTGAGACCCAGTACTTC
14	TRBV20-1	TRBJ2-1	TRBD2	few	CSQKGRETYNEQFF	TGCAGTCAGAAAGGGAGGGAAACCTACAATGAGCAGTTCTTC
14	TRBV10-2	TRBJ2-7	-	few	CASSSPGGPYEQYF	TGCGCCAGCAGTTCCCCCGGGGGCCCCTACGAGCAGTACTTC
15	TRBV6-5	TRBJ1-3	-	few	CASSYYPEGGNTIYF	TGTGCCAGCAGTTACTATCCAGAAGGCGGAAACACCATATATTTT
14	TRBV5-1	TRBJ2-7	-	few	CASSRDSASAEQYF	TGCGCCAGCAGCCGTGACTCCGCCTCTGCCGAGCAGTACTTC
15	TRBV20-1	TRBJ2-5	-	few	CSARGATGMRETQYF	TGCAGTGCTAGAGGGGCGACCGGGATGCGGGAGACCCAGTACTTC
14	TRBV5-6	TRBJ2-3	-	-	CASSLDTFTDTQYF	TGTGCCAGCAGCTTAGACACTTTCACAGATACGCAGTATTTT
15	TRBV6-1	TRBJ1-1	-	-	CASSEILAPNTEAFF	TGTGCCAGCAGTGAAATTCTTGCACCGAACACTGAAGCTTTCTTT
11	TRBV6-5	TRBJ1-2	-	-	CASGGPYGYTF	TGTGCCAGCGGAGGTCCTTATGGCTACACCTTC
13	TRBV14	TRBJ1-4	-	many	CASSRRQAEKLFF	TGTGCCAGCAGCAGACGACAGGCAGAAAAACTGTTTTTT
15	TRBV20-1	TRBJ2-5	-	-	CSARDLGDNGETQYF	TGCAGTGCTAGAGATCTCGGGGATAATGGGGAGACCCAGTACTTC
15	TRBV6-5	TRBJ2-5	TRBD2	few	CASSYDGRMGETQYF	TGTGCCAGCAGTTACGACGGGAGGATGGGAGAGACCCAGTACTTC
16	TRBV4-1	TRBJ2-7	-	few	CASSQEAAVTQYEQYF	TGCGCCAGCAGCCAAGAGGCGGCAGTAACACAATACGAGCAGTACTTC
18	TRBV4-1	TRBJ2-3	TRBD2	many	CASSQDVGGGAWGDTQYF	TGCGCCAGCAGCCAAGATGTCGGCGGGGGGGCCTGGGGAGATACGCAGTATTTT
12	TRBV12-3/TRBV12-4	TRBJ2-1	-	many	CASSLSNNEQFF	TGTGCCAGCAGTTTAAGTAACAATGAGCAGTTCTTC
14	TRBV20-1	TRBJ2-7	TRBD1	-	CSAATGGGHYEQYF	TGCAGTGCTGCCACAGGGGGCGGACACTACGAGCAGTACTTC
15	TRBV12-3/TRBV12-4	TRBJ2-6	-	few	CASRKGDSGANVLTF	TGTGCCAGCAGGAAGGGGGACTCTGGGGCCAACGTCCTGACTTTC
14	TRBV18	TRBJ2-5	TRBD1	-	CASSLGQGMETQYF	TGTGCCAGCTCGCTCGGACAGGGGATGGAGACCCAGTACTTC
13	TRBV12-3/TRBV12-4	TRBJ1-4	TRBD1	many	CASTDRGNEKLFF	TGTGCCAGCACCGACAGGGGCAATGAAAAACTGTTTTTT
15	TRBV10-3	TRBJ2-1	TRBD1	few	CAISERTGTINEQFF	TGTGCCATCAGTGAGAGGACAGGGACGATTAATGAGCAGTTCTTC
13	TRBV28	TRBJ2-7	-	-	CASSRDTSHEQYF	TGTGCCAGCAGCCGGGACACATCTCACGAGCAGTACTTC
14	TRBV29-1	TRBJ1-1	TRBD1	-	CSGAWDSPNTEAFF	TGCAGCGGGGCCTGGGACAGCCCGAACACTGAAGCTTTCTTT
16	TRBV7-8	TRBJ2-2	TRBD2	few	CASSPSGGSNTGELFF	TGTGCCAGCAGCCCTAGCGGGGGGTCAAACACCGGGGAGCTGTTTTTT
14	TRBV11-2	TRBJ2-5	TRBD2	few	CASSHPGLAETQYF	TGTGCCAGCAGCCATCCAGGACTAGCGGAGACCCAGTACTTC
12	TRBV29-1	TRBJ1-2	-	-	CSVEGVSYGYTF	TGCAGCGTTGAAGGGGTCAGCTATGGCTACACCTTC
15	TRBV5-1	TRBJ2-2	-	-	CASSLSPSDTGELFF	TGCGCCAGCAGCTTGTCCCCTAGCGATACCGGGGAGCTGTTTTTT
12	TRBV2	TRBJ2-5	-	few	CASSEQQETQYF	TGTGCCAGCAGTGAACAGCAAGAGACCCAGTACTTC
21	TRBV6-1	TRBJ2-1	TRBD2	few	CASSELPTSGGARSSYNEQFF	TGTGCCAGCAGTGAACTGCCGACTAGCGGGGGGGCCAGGAGCTCCTACAATGAGCAGTTCTTC
15	TRBV4-1	TRBJ1-2	-	-	CASSDSWTTNYGYTF	TGCGCCAGCAGCGATTCGTGGACAACTAACTATGGCTACACCTTC
14	TRBV6-1	TRBJ1-1	-	few	CASSLNPGIAEAFF	TGTGCCAGCAGTCTCAACCCAGGGATCGCTGAAGCTTTCTTT
13	TRBV6-1	TRBJ1-6	-	few	CASSEAGDSPLHF	TGTGCCAGCAGTGAAGCGGGGGATTCACCCCTCCACTTT
17	TRBV12-3/TRBV12-4	TRBJ2-7	TRBD2	-	CASSPHQTGTSGSEQYF	TGTGCCAGCAGTCCCCACCAAACCGGGACTAGCGGGAGCGAGCAGTACTTC
11	TRBV20-1	TRBJ2-3	-	-	CSPSPTDTQYF	TGCAGTCCTTCTCCCACAGATACGCAGTATTTT
14	TRBV5-1	TRBJ2-1	-	-	CASSLEGGIAEQFF	TGCGCCAGCAGCTTGGAGGGGGGTATAGCTGAGCAGTTCTTC